One and the same sample provided the 9 T cell receptor beta chains below, sequenced in a study of T-cell memory formation after mild COVID-19. TCRdb re-called the 5' RACE reads with MiXCR, one entry per CDR3 protein. The sample has about 400,000 distinct CDR3 sequences; 20% to 30% are singletons. The sequenced sample consisted of PBMCs or a T cell subset sorted from them (not recorded which). The receptors derive from an adult woman who had mild COVID-19 (a few samples of this study predate the infection). Cell type and time point are not known.

This clonotype was seen a few times. The CDR3 here is CASRPGTLRNTIYF. The CDR3 coding sequence is TGTGCCAGCAGGCCCGGGACATTGAGGAACACCATATATTTT. The chain joins TRBV12-3 or TRBV12-4 to TRBJ1-3, with a weak D call TRBD1 (6 bases). V shed 6 bases and J shed 7 bases, with 16 bases lying between them. The CDR3 length is 14 residues.

This clonotype has more than one count but fewer than ten. CDR3 in DNA: TGTGCCTGGAGTGCCCCCTACGGAGGTAGCGGGAGGGCGCGGGGGCCCACAGATACGCAGTATTTT. Protein product: CAWSAPYGGSGRARGPTDTQYF. The V gene is TRBV30, the J gene TRBJ2-3; 11 bases are a match to TRBD2. This CDR3 spans 22 amino acids. The V gene's germline CDR1 is GTSNPN and CDR2 SVGIG (reference sequence). J gave up 2 bases and V 1 base, and 23 bases lay outside the gene matches.

This clonotype has a handful of counts. This sequence joins TRBV12-3 or TRBV12-4 and TRBJ2-2; no clear D. The CDR3 spans 14 residues. Deletions cut 6 bases from V and 7 bases from J, with 15 bases between. The CDR3 sequence is CASSPGTQIGELFF. Here the CDR3 DNA reads TGTGCCAGCAGCCCTGGAACCCAGATCGGGGAGCTGTTTTTT.

The chain is built from TRBV28 and TRBJ1-2; no reliable D call. Germline V gene lookup returns CDR1 MDHEN and CDR2 SYDVKM. The CDR3 contains 12 residues. Trimming removed 6 bases at V and 4 bases at J, with 9 bases between. The DNA of the CDR3 is TGTGCCAGCAGCCAACCTACCTATGGCTACACCTTC. Translation: CASSQPTYGYTF.

In its sample, this clonotype was seen a few times. V and J are TRBV6-5 and TRBJ2-7, with 14 bases fitting TRBD2. Trimming took 5 bases from V and 7 from J; bases not matched to a gene: 13. The CDR3 consists of 17 residues. Germline V lookup: CDR1 MNHEY, CDR2 SVGAGI. This CDR3 reads CASSTRRLAGGPGEQYF. The CDR3 DNA reads as TGTGCCAGCAGTACCCGACGACTAGCGGGAGGGCCAGGAGAGCAGTACTTC.

The chain links TRBV10-3 to TRBJ1-2; a possible D gene is TRBD1 (5 bases). Germline V CDR1 and CDR2: ENHRY, SYGVKD. CDR3 size: 13 residues. V gave up 4 bases and J gave up 1 base, with 7 bases separating them. This CDR3 reads CAISADSNYGYTF. The CDR3 DNA reads as TGTGCCATCAGTGCTGACAGTAACTATGGCTACACCTTC.

The V call is TRBV5-1, the J call TRBJ2-5; 12 nucleotides align to TRBD1. The length of the CDR3 is 15 residues. Germline V lookup: CDR1 SGHRS, CDR2 YFSETQ. J was trimmed by 4 bases and V by 4 bases; bases with no gene match: 5. The CDR3 loop is CASSPGTGGPETQYF. In DNA form, the CDR3 reads TGCGCCAGCAGCCCCGGGACAGGGGGCCCAGAGACCCAGTACTTC.

This clonotype was observed a handful of times. The CDR3 loop reads CAISEAGNIQYF. The DNA for the CDR3 is TGTGCCATCAGTGAGGCGGGAAACATTCAGTACTTC. V and J are TRBV10-3 and TRBJ2-4; TRBD2 might be the D (5 bases). There are 12 residues in the CDR3. V was shortened by 2 bases and J by 6 bases, with 5 bases between the two germline ends. Germline values: CDR1 ENHRY, CDR2 SYGVKD.

A few counts support this clonotype. The chain uses TRBV7-9 and TRBJ1-2, with TRBD1 as a possible D gene (6 bases). Germline V gives CDR1 SEHNR, CDR2 FQNEAQ (reference sequence). The V end was cut by 4 bases, the J end by 8 bases, with 14 bases between. The CDR3 spans 13 residues. CDR3 in DNA: TGTGCCAGCAGCTCAGGGGCCCCGGGGGGCTACACCTTC. It codes for CASSSGAPGGYTF. Filled out from reference TRBV7-9 and TRBJ1-2, the complete variable domain reads DTGVSQNPRHKITKRGQNVTFRCDPISEHNRLYWYRQTLGQGPEFLTYFQNEAQLEKSRLLSDRFSAERPKGSFSTLEIQRTEQGDSAMYLCASSSGAPGGYTFGSGTRLTVV.